This T cell receptor (beta chain) originates from a study of cytomegalovirus exposure and HLA in healthy donors. Study-level results: Presence/absence results assume similar sequencing depth per donor, which may not hold. Exclusion applied to some V segments, including TRBV6-2 and TRBV6-3, as they were indistinguishable. Among the most significant clusters, several appeared linked to common viral pathogens in a later analysis. Listed as cytomegalovirus-associated were roughly 180 TCR beta chains.

Germline V CDR1 and CDR2: WSHSY, SAAADI. Trimming left V 5 bases short and J 8 bases short, with 21 bases between. CDR3 size: 15 residues. Details on this clone: Its antigen is currently unknown.

PCR used 60 Vbeta primers and 13 Jbeta primers. The repertoire was sequenced with immunoSEQ multiplex PCR; TCRdb's copy has only in-frame clones and lacks some. The data contain under 150,000 clones, roughly 76% of them singletons. The sequence came from a man between 18 and 29 years old in good health and CMV-seronegative. This sequence joins TRBV10-2 and TRBJ1-2; D remains ambiguous. The source material was PBMCs. The CDR3 DNA follows: TGCGCCAGCAGTTACCTTCGGGATTCACCGAAAGGCTACACCTTC. Protein product: CASSYLRDSPKGYTF.